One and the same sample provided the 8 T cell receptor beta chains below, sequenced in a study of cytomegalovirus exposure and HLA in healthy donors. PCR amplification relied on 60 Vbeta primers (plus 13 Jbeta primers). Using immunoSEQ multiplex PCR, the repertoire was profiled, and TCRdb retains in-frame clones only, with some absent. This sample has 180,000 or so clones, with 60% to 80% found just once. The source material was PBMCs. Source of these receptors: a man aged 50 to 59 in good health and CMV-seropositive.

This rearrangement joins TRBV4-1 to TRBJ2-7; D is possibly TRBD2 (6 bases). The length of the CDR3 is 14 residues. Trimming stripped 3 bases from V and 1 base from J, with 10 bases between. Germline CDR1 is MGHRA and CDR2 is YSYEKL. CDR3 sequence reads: CASSQRDGSYEQYV. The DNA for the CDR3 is TGCGCCAGCAGCCAGCGGGACGGATCCTACGAGCAGTACGTC.

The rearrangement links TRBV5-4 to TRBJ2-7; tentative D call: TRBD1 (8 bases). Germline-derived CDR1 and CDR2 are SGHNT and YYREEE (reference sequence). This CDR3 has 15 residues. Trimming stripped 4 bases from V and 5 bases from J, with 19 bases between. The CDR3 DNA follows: TGTGCCAGCAGCGCCCAACAGGGGGGGTTCAACGAGCAGTACTTC. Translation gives CASSAQQGGFNEQYF.

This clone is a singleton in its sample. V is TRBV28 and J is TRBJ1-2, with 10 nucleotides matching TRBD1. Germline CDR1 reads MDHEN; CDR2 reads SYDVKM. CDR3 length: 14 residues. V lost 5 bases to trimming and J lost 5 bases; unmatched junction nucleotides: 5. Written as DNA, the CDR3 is TGTGCCAGCAGTACGCGACAGGGGGCATATGGCTACACCTTC. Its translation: CASSTRQGAYGYTF.

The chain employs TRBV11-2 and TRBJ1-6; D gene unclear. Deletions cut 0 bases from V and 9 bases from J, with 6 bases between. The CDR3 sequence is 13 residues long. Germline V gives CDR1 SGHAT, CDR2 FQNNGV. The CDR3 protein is CASSLDPSSPLHF. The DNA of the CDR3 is TGTGCCAGCAGCTTAGATCCGTCTTCACCCCTCCACTTT. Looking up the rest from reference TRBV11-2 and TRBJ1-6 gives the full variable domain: EAGVAQSPRYKIIEKRQSVAFWCNPISGHATLYWYQQILGQGPKLLIQFQNNGVVDDSQLPKDRFSAERLKGVDSTLKIQPAKLEDSAVYLCASSLDPSSPLHFGNGTRLTVT.

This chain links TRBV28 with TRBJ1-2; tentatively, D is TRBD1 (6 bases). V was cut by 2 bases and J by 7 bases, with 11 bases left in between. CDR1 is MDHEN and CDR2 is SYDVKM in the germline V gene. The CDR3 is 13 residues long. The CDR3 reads CASSLVHRAGYTF. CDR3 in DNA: TGTGCCAGCAGTTTAGTTCACAGGGCTGGCTACACCTTC.

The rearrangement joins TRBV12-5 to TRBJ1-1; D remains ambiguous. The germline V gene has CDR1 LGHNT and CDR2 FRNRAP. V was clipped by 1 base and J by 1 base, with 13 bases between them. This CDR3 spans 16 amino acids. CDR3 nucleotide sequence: TGTGCTAGTGGTTTGGAACTAGACCCAGGGAACACTGAAGCTTTCTTT. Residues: CASGLELDPGNTEAFF.

This chain's CDR3 is CASRPGQSQSEFF. Written as DNA, the CDR3 is TGTGCCAGCAGACCGGGACAGTCACAAAGCGAATTCTTC. The V and J genes are TRBV28 and TRBJ2-1; 7 bases are a match to TRBD1. Germline assignment: CDR1 MDHEN and CDR2 SYDVKM. Unmatched junction bases numbered 15, after V lost 6 bases and J lost 16 bases. CDR3 length equals 13 residues. The variable domain in full, with the rest retrieved from reference TRBV28 and TRBJ2-1, is DVKVTQSSRYLVKRTGEKVFLECVQDMDHENMFWYRQDPGLGLRLIYFSYDVKMKEKGDIPEGYSVSREKKERFSLILESASTNQTSMYLCASRPGQSQSEFFGPGTRLTVL.

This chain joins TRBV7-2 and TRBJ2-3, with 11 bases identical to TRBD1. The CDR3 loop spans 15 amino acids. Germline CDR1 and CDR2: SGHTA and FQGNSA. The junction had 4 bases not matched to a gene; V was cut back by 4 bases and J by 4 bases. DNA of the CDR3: TGTGCCAGCAGCTCCCGGGACAGGGGGGCAGATACGCAGTATTTT. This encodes CASSSRDRGADTQYF.